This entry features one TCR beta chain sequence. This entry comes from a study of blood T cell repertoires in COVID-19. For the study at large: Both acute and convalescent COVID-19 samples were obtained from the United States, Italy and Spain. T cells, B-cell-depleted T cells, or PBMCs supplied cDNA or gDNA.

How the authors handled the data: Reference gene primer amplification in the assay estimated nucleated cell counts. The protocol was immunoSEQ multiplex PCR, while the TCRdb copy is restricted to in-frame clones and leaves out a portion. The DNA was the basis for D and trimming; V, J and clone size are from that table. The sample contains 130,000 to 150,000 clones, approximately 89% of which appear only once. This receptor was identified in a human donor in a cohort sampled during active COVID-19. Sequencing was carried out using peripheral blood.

The CDR3 here is CASSEDYRGRVGYTF. Here the CDR3 DNA reads TGTGCCAGCAGTGAAGATTACAGGGGGCGCGTTGGCTACACCTTC. The chain recombines TRBV6-1 with TRBJ1-2, with 9 nucleotides matching TRBD1. Germline V gene data show CDR1 as MNHNS and CDR2 as SASEGT. This CDR3 is 15 amino acids long. Unmatched junction bases numbered 7, after V lost 1 base and J lost 7 bases.